These 15 T cell receptor beta chains share one sample of origin, sequenced in a study of T-cell reconstitution after alpha-beta-depleted transplantation in children. Unique molecular identifiers were incorporated into the prepared TCRbeta library. TCRdb itself ran the PCR reads through MiXCR, one entry per CDR3 protein. The sample has about 510,000 distinct CDR3 sequences, around 10% seen once; the top ten hold 11% to 15%. The source was PBMCs, mostly from graft donor cells, collected 180 days after TCRalphabeta/CD19-depleted stem cell transplant. The receptors here all came from a female patient younger than 10 who had a stem cell transplant for aplastic anemia, so the T cells may come from the graft donor.

The chain carries TRBV4-1 and TRBJ2-3; 9 positions match TRBD1. Germline trimming cut 3 bases from V and 5 bases from J; bases unmatched to any gene: 12. The CDR3 is made up of 17 amino acids. The V gene's germline CDR1 is MGHRA and CDR2 YSYEKL. CDR3 in amino acids: CASSHPPGQGLKDTQYF. The DNA for the CDR3 is TGCGCCAGCAGCCACCCCCCCGGACAGGGGCTTAAAGATACGCAGTATTTT.

This clonotype was detected ten times or more. This chain connects TRBV5-5 to TRBJ2-5, with D tentatively TRBD1 (5 bases). Trimming stripped 4 bases from V and 5 bases from J, with 12 bases between. The CDR3 is 13 residues long. Germline-derived CDR1 and CDR2 are SGHKS and YYEKEE (reference sequence). Here the CDR3 DNA reads TGTGCCAGCAGCCAGGGTTTAGTGGAGACCCAGTACTTC. Protein sequence: CASSQGLVETQYF.

This chain connects TRBV12-3 or TRBV12-4 to TRBJ1-2; 9 bases are shared with TRBD1. Unmatched junction bases numbered 12, after V lost 6 bases and J lost 1 base. The CDR3 covers 17 residues. CDR3 in DNA: TGTGCCAGCAGGGCTATTCGGACAGGGGACTTTAACTATGGCTACACCTTC. Translation gives CASRAIRTGDFNYGYTF.

The CDR3 DNA reads TGTGCCAGCAGCGTACACGGGAGTGGATACAATGAGCAGTTCTTC. Its translation: CASSVHGSGYNEQFF. This chain links TRBV9 with TRBJ2-1; D perhaps matches TRBD2 (6 bases). Trimming took 1 base from V and 4 from J, leaving 12 bases between them. Looked up from germline, CDR1 is SGDLS and CDR2 is YYNGEE. The CDR3 extends over 15 amino acids.

The chain carries TRBV7-9 and TRBJ1-6; D unresolved. This CDR3 spans 14 amino acids. The V gene's germline CDR1 is SEHNR and CDR2 FQNEAQ (reference sequence). V was cut by 1 base and J by 7 bases, with 8 bases left in between. The CDR3 DNA follows: TGTGCCAGCAGCTTAGGATGGCTCAATTCACCCCTCCACTTT. Translating it yields CASSLGWLNSPLHF.

This clonotype was detected only a few times. This chain uses TRBV15 with TRBJ1-4, with 8 nucleotides matching TRBD1. The CDR3 has 18 amino acids. CDR1 is LNHNV, CDR2 YYDKDF, per germline (reference sequence). V gave up 3 bases and J gave up 3 bases; unmatched junction bases: 12. The CDR3 region is CATSSRRTGMGANEKLFF. The CDR3 DNA is TGTGCCACCAGCAGCCGACGGACAGGGATGGGAGCTAATGAAAAACTGTTTTTT.

This clonotype has just a few counts. The rearrangement joins TRBV7-2 to TRBJ2-7, with D hard to call. The V gene's germline CDR1 is SGHTA and CDR2 FQGNSA. This CDR3 has 15 residues. Trimming stripped 6 bases from V and 4 bases from J, with 19 bases between. The CDR3 nucleotides are TGTGCCAGCAGTTCACACCCGATTTCGGCTTACGAGCAGTACTTC. Translating gives CASSSHPISAYEQYF.

Of note for this clonotype: One base away lies a much larger clone, so this may be a sequencing read error. J is TRBJ2-3 and V is TRBV29-1; TRBD1 aligns across 7 bases. Germline values: CDR1 SQVTM, CDR2 ANQGSEA. This CDR3 contains 14 residues. V shed 4 bases, J shed 2 bases, and the junction held 6 bases outside the gene matches. The CDR3 is CSVVGQYDTDTQYF. The CDR3 DNA reads TGCAGCGTTGTGGGACAGTACGACACAGATACGCAGTATTTT.

The gene calls are TRBV7-2 and TRBJ1-2, with D possibly being TRBD1 (6 bases). This CDR3 contains 12 residues. CDR1 and CDR2 (germline): SGHTA, FQGNSA. V lost 3 bases and J lost 6, with 8 bases in between. The CDR3 here is CASSFGQNGYTF. As DNA, the CDR3 is TGTGCCAGCAGCTTTGGACAGAATGGCTACACCTTC. The full variable domain, rest sourced from reference TRBV7-2 and TRBJ1-2, is GAGVSQSPSNKVTEKGKDVELRCDPISGHTALYWYRQSLGQGLEFLIYFQGNSAPDKSGLPSDRFSAERTGGSVSTLTIQRTQQEDSAVYLCASSFGQNGYTFGSGTRLTVV.

The chain couples TRBV28 to TRBJ2-3, with no clear D. Germline CDR1 MDHEN, CDR2 SYDVKM. CDR3 size: 14 residues. Trimming took off 7 bases at V and 5 bases at J, with 16 bases between the two ends. The CDR3 region has the DNA TGTGCCAGCACCCGACCGAGCCTTATAGATACGCAGTATTTT. Encoded protein: CASTRPSLIDTQYF.

This clonotype was seen more than once but under ten times. V gene TRBV6-5 combines with J gene TRBJ2-3, with no clear D. This CDR3 has 14 amino acids. V was shortened by 2 bases and J by 2 bases, with 8 bases between the two germline ends. Germline V lookup: CDR1 MNHEY, CDR2 SVGAGI. CDR3 DNA: TGTGCCAGCAGTTACCGGGTTGCCACAGATACGCAGTATTTT. Its protein is CASSYRVATDTQYF.

V usage is TRBV20-1 and J usage is TRBJ2-6, with D tentatively TRBD1 (5 bases). Germline values: CDR1 DFQATT, CDR2 SNEGSKA (reference sequence). CDR3 length: 17 amino acids. Between the trimmed V and J ends, which lost 0 bases and 0 bases, there was a span of 12 bases. CDR3 in amino acids: CSARDSTGYSGANVLTF. The CDR3 DNA reads as TGCAGTGCTAGAGATAGCACAGGCTACTCTGGGGCCAACGTCCTGACTTTC.

This clonotype turned up a few times. This chain connects TRBV9 to TRBJ2-7; no reliable D call. This CDR3 contains 13 residues. From germline, CDR1 is SGDLS and CDR2 YYNGEE. V was shortened by 0 bases and J by 5 bases, with 9 bases between the two germline ends. The CDR3 sequence: CASSVVSDHEQYF. The DNA of the CDR3 is TGTGCCAGCAGCGTAGTATCGGATCACGAGCAGTACTTC.

This clonotype has only a few counts. The J gene is TRBJ2-6, the V gene TRBV29-1; D is unresolved. The CDR3 has 14 residues. V shed 4 bases and J shed 1 base, with 8 bases lying between them. Germline assignment: CDR1 SQVTM and CDR2 ANQGSEA. CDR3 residues: CSVAVGSGANVLTF. DNA for the CDR3: TGCAGCGTTGCAGTCGGATCTGGGGCCAACGTCCTGACTTTC.

This clonotype was recorded at least ten times. V is TRBV12-3 or TRBV12-4 and J is TRBJ2-7, with 7 bases that match TRBD1. The CDR3 is 13 residues long. V dropped 5 bases and J dropped 2; count of bases not matched to a gene: 3. CDR3 in amino acids: CASSPGQTYEQYF. The CDR3 coding sequence is TGTGCCAGCAGTCCGGGACAGACCTACGAGCAGTACTTC.